A selection of T cell receptor beta chains follows, all from one sample in a study of monozygotic twins with cystic fibrosis. The protocol was immunoSEQ multiplex PCR, while the TCRdb copy is restricted to in-frame clones and leaves out a portion. The sample carries 30,000 to 45,000 clones, 84% recorded once. The sample consisted of blood. All receptors come from a girl aged 2 to 9 with cystic fibrosis. CDR3s include the opening cysteine and the closing phenylalanine or tryptophan. The D gene is left open where the match is weak. Only part of the rows carry a size: once, few, many, or a class if the clone is expanded.

d_call j_call clone_size v_call cdr3_nt cdr3_aa
- TRBJ1-1 - TRBV6-5 TGTGCCAGCAGTTATAAACGGACCAGTCTGAGGGCTTTCTTT CASSYKRTSLRAFF
- TRBJ1-3 - TRBV9 TGTGCCAGCAGCGGACACTCTGGAAACACCATATATTTT CASSGHSGNTIYF
- TRBJ1-5 - TRBV6-5 TGTGCCAGCAGTTATCGGTTTAGCAATCAGCCCCAGCATTTT CASSYRFSNQPQHF
- TRBJ2-2 - TRBV19 TGTGCCAGTAGTAAGGATGGCCTAGCAGCTAACACCGGGGAGCTGTTTTTT CASSKDGLAANTGELFF
TRBD1 TRBJ2-3 - TRBV6-1 TGTGCCAGCAGTCAAGGACAGGGGGGGAGTACAGATACGCAGTATTTT CASSQGQGGSTDTQYF
- TRBJ1-1 - TRBV29-1 TGCAGCGTTGAAGGGAACACTGAAGCTTTCTTT CSVEGNTEAFF
TRBD1 TRBJ2-2 - TRBV4-3 TGCGCCAGCAGCCAAGCTCCGACAGGGTGGTCGGACACCGGGGAGCTGTTTTTT CASSQAPTGWSDTGELFF
- TRBJ1-2 - TRBV23-1 TGCGCCAGCAGCCCCTTCGGACAGCCTTACTATGGCTACACCTTC CASSPFGQPYYGYTF
- TRBJ2-2 - TRBV13 TGTGCCAGCAGCCCCCAATGGGGAGACACCGGGGAGCTGTTTTTT CASSPQWGDTGELFF
- TRBJ1-2 - TRBV9 TGTGCCAGCAGCAGAGACAGGCGACCGACTAACTATGGCTACACCTTC CASSRDRRPTNYGYTF
- TRBJ1-1 - TRBV11-2 TGTGCCAGCAGCTTTGGGCGGTTGAACACTGAAGCTTTCTTT CASSFGRLNTEAFF
- TRBJ1-6 - TRBV6-5 TGTGCCAGCAGTTACCAGGGGACCAGTAATTCACCCCTCCACTTT CASSYQGTSNSPLHF
- TRBJ1-5 few TRBV2 TGTGCCAGCAGTGAAGAAGTGGGACTCCAGCATTTT CASSEEVGLQHF
TRBD1 TRBJ2-7 - TRBV9 TGTGCCAGCAGCGGACAGGGGGGATACGGCGAGCAGTACTTC CASSGQGGYGEQYF
- TRBJ2-7 - TRBV27 TGTGCCAGCAGTTTATTCAGGGGCTCCTACGAGCAGTACTTC CASSLFRGSYEQYF
- TRBJ2-3 - TRBV5-1 TGCGCCAGCGCGAAAGGGGGGCGCGCAGATACGCAGTATTTT CASAKGGRADTQYF
- TRBJ2-3 - TRBV6-5 TGTGCCAGCAGTTCTCCGGGACTGTACACAGATACGCAGTATTTT CASSSPGLYTDTQYF
TRBD2 TRBJ2-2 - TRBV30 TGTGCCTGGAGTCCCGGGGGGGGCCGCACCGGGGAGCTGTTTTTT CAWSPGGGRTGELFF
- TRBJ2-5 - TRBV30 TGTGCCTGGAGTGTACGAGACGGGGAGACCCAGTACTTC CAWSVRDGETQYF
TRBD1 TRBJ1-4 - TRBV6-5 TGTGCCAGCAGTTACAGGGGGCGCTATGAAAAACTGTTTTTT CASSYRGRYEKLFF
- TRBJ1-1 - TRBV4-3 TGCGCCAGCAGACAAGGCGACCCGGGTCCCGTTAACACTGAAGCTTTCTTT CASRQGDPGPVNTEAFF
- TRBJ1-6 - TRBV4-1 TGCGCCAGCAGCCAACGGCCAGGGGAAAATTCACCCCTCCACTTT CASSQRPGENSPLHF
- TRBJ2-7 - TRBV21-1 TGTGCCAGCCCCCACAGCCAGTACTTC CASPHSQYF
TRBD1 TRBJ2-1 - TRBV5-1 TGCGCCAGCAGCGGGGACAGTTACAATGAGCAGTTCTTC CASSGDSYNEQFF
- TRBJ2-7 - TRBV6-1 TGTGCCAGCAGTGAACGCGGCTACGAGCAGTACTTC CASSERGYEQYF
- TRBJ2-1 - TRBV11-2 TGTGCCAGCAGCGCCATGGTAGGCTCCTACAATGAGCAGTTCTTC CASSAMVGSYNEQFF
TRBD2 TRBJ2-2 - TRBV12-5 TGTGCTAGTGGTTTGGGACTAGCGGTCGAGACCGGGGAGCTGTTTTTT CASGLGLAVETGELFF
- TRBJ2-5 - TRBV7-2 TGTGCCAGCAGAGCGCTTGTCAACAGGGAAGAGACCCAGTACTTC CASRALVNREETQYF
TRBD1 TRBJ1-2 - TRBV30 TGTGCCTGGAATCGGGACAGGGATATGGGGAACTATGGCTACACCTTC CAWNRDRDMGNYGYTF
- TRBJ2-3 - TRBV6-5 TGTGCCAGCAGTTACCCGAGGGGGGGAATAGATACGCAGTATTTT CASSYPRGGIDTQYF
- TRBJ2-3 - TRBV29-1 TGCAGCGTTGCCCCTACCTCAGATACGCAGTATTTT CSVAPTSDTQYF
- TRBJ1-1 - TRBV6-1 TGTGCCAGCAGTGTGTTGGGTGAAGCTTTCTTT CASSVLGEAFF
- TRBJ2-7 - TRBV6-1 TGTGCCAGCAGGAGGAGGGCAGGGGAAAATGGCGAGCAGTACTTC CASRRRAGENGEQYF
TRBD1 TRBJ1-2 - TRBV25-1 TGTGCCAGCAGTGGAGGGACAGTTCCTAACTATGGCTACACCTTC CASSGGTVPNYGYTF
- TRBJ2-4 once TRBV19 TGTGCCAGCCGCTTTATTGGGGCCAAAAACATTCAGTACTTC CASRFIGAKNIQYF
TRBD1 TRBJ2-5 - TRBV6-1 TGTGCCAGCAGTGGCAGGACAGGGGTGGTAGAGACCCAGTACTTC CASSGRTGVVETQYF
- TRBJ2-1 - TRBV10-3 TGTGCCATCAGTGAGTCATGGGACAATGAGCAGTTCTTC CAISESWDNEQFF
- TRBJ2-7 - TRBV7-8 TGTGCCAGCAGCTTAGAACAATACGAGCAGTACTTC CASSLEQYEQYF
TRBD1 TRBJ2-5 - TRBV6-5 TGTGCCAGCAGTTACGCTCGAGGCGGACAGGGCAAGACCCAGTACTTC CASSYARGGQGKTQYF
- TRBJ1-2 once TRBV13 TGTGCCAGCAGCTTAGGCCTAATGCTACCCCGACAGGCCTATGGCTACACCTTC CASSLGLMLPRQAYGYTF
- TRBJ2-3 - TRBV4-1 TGCGCCAGCAGCCAAGGAGGTCCGCGAAAATCAGATACGCAGTATTTT CASSQGGPRKSDTQYF
- TRBJ1-2 once TRBV19 TGTGCCAGTAGGAGCAGGGGTTCGTATGGCTACACCTTC CASRSRGSYGYTF
TRBD1 TRBJ2-1 - TRBV5-1 TGCGCCAGCAGCCGCGAGACAGGGGGCTTGGTCGATGAGCAGTTCTTC CASSRETGGLVDEQFF
TRBD2 TRBJ2-7 - TRBV27 TGTGCCAGCAGTTTCAAGACTAGCGGGTACGAGCAGTACTTC CASSFKTSGYEQYF
TRBD2 TRBJ2-7 - TRBV4-1 TGCGCCAGCAGCCAAGAAAGGTTTCCTGGGACTAGTACTTTCGAGCAGTACTTC CASSQERFPGTSTFEQYF
- TRBJ2-7 - TRBV27 TGTGCCAGCAGTTTATTCCCGGGGGAGCAGTACTTC CASSLFPGEQYF
- TRBJ2-1 - TRBV9 TGTGCCAGCAGCGTAGGGGGCTCCTACAATGAGCAGTTCTTC CASSVGGSYNEQFF
TRBD1 TRBJ1-1 few TRBV29-1 TGCAGCGCCAGACAGGGGATGAACACTGAAGCTTTCTTT CSARQGMNTEAFF
TRBD1 TRBJ2-7 - TRBV4-1 TGCGCCAGCAGCCAAGACGAATCCGGGACAGGTCTCTCCTACGAGCAGTACTTC CASSQDESGTGLSYEQYF
TRBD2 TRBJ2-3 - TRBV9 TGTGCCAGCAGCGTAGAACGCGGGGGGGGCCGTCATACGCAGTATTTT CASSVERGGGRHTQYF
- TRBJ2-3 - TRBV7-2 TGTGCCAGCAGCGAACGGGGAGTAGATACGCAGTATTTT CASSERGVDTQYF
- TRBJ1-2 - TRBV21-1 TGTGCCAGCAGCAGAGAACGGCTCCGGGACAGGAATAACTATGGCTACACCTTC CASSRERLRDRNNYGYTF
TRBD1 TRBJ1-4 - TRBV29-1 TGCAGCGTTGTCGGGACAGGGGGCCAGGAAAAACTGTTTTTT CSVVGTGGQEKLFF
TRBD2 TRBJ2-3 once TRBV7-6 TGTGCCAGCAGCTTTTTGGGGGGGTTCACAGATACGCAGTATTTT CASSFLGGFTDTQYF
- TRBJ1-2 once TRBV5-1 TGCGCCAGCAGCTTGAAGTCCGGAGTAGGCTACACCTTC CASSLKSGVGYTF
- TRBJ1-5 - TRBV7-9 TGTGCCAGCAGCTTAAGTGTCGTCCCCAATCAGCCCCAGCATTTT CASSLSVVPNQPQHF
- TRBJ1-3 - TRBV30 TGTGCCTGGGGCCCGTCCTCTGGAAACACCATATATTTT CAWGPSSGNTIYF